This TCR beta chain was observed in a study of T cell responses to AZD1222 COVID-19 vaccine. Generated by immunoSEQ multiplex PCR, the TCRdb table keeps only in-frame clones and is missing some. The profile shows around 110,000 clones, 90% to 95% of them singletons. The V end lost 4 bases, the J end lost 4 bases, and 19 bases lay between the germline ends. CDR1 is SGHAT, CDR2 FQNNGV, per germline. The CDR3 is 17 residues long. Regarding this clone: The antigen remains undetermined.

Study-wide points: At baseline, seropositivity was found in only a handful of AZD1222 recipients. Females outnumbered males among donors, who were mostly white British; clonal diversity was possibly underestimated.

The chain couples TRBV11-2 to TRBJ2-2; D is tentatively TRBD1 or TRBD2 (6 bases each). The clonotype originates from an adult in good health. The specimen was peripheral blood, collected on day 0 of AZD1222 vaccination. The CDR3 loop is CASSSRLEGDPTGELFF. The CDR3 DNA is TGTGCCAGCAGCTCTAGGTTGGAGGGGGACCCCACCGGGGAGCTGTTTTTT.